The 14 T cell receptor beta chains listed next were all sequenced from one sample in a study of graft-versus-host responses after intestinal transplantation (dated by TCRdb to the early 2020s). Receptor amplification or capture employed the immunoSEQ multiplex PCR assay. TCRdb obtained this table from immuneACCESS and retained in-frame rearrangements with V and J assigned. These tables miss some clones; where compared with another copy, unresolved V genes account for less than half of the shortfall, and the remainder is unexplained. The sample table records about 100,000 clones; roughly 84% of these occur just once. In total, the top ten clones hold around 0.95% of the sample. Reading the label with the study, this specimen's time point is: cells obtained before transplantation from donor or recipient. These TCRs' antigens remain unknown. The starting material was unstimulated CD4+ T cells sorted from spleen or lymph node cells, obtained before transplant. The receptors come from a human donor who was the organ donor for an intestinal transplant.

The V gene is TRBV7-6, the J gene TRBJ1-1; D possibly corresponds to TRBD1 (6 bases). The CDR3 spans 15 residues. Per the germline V gene, CDR1 is SGHVS and CDR2 is FNYEAQ. V dropped 3 bases and J dropped 5 bases, with 16 bases sitting between them. CDR3 sequence: CASSLSFRGRTEAFF. Here the CDR3 DNA reads TGTGCCAGCAGCTTGTCTTTCAGGGGACGGACTGAAGCTTTCTTT.

This clone was counted a single time. The CDR3 DNA sequence: TGTGCCATCAGGACGGACGATTCGGGCCAGCCCCAGCATTTT. This encodes CAIRTDDSGQPQHF. The rearrangement links TRBV10-3 to TRBJ1-5; D is undetermined. V lost 6 bases and J 7 bases, leaving 16 bases between the germline ends. Germline-derived CDR1 and CDR2 are ENHRY and SYGVKD. The CDR3 runs 14 residues.

For this clone: The sample carries other DNA sequences with the same CDR3. The chain recombines TRBV5-6 with TRBJ2-5; D is uncertain. The CDR3 is made up of 13 amino acids. CDR1 and CDR2 from the germline V gene are SGHDT and YYEEEE. Deletions cut 0 bases from V and 2 bases from J, with 5 bases between. CDR3 protein: CASSLDRQETQYF. In DNA form, the CDR3 reads TGTGCCAGCAGCTTGGACAGACAAGAGACCCAGTACTTC. The variable domain in full, completed from reference TRBV5-6 and TRBJ2-5, reads DAGVTQSPTHLIKTRGQQVTLRCSPKSGHDTVSWYQQALGQGPQFIFQYYEEEERQRGNFPDRFSGHQFPNYSSELNVNALLLGDSALYLCASSLDRQETQYFGPGTRLLVL.

V usage is TRBV5-4 and J usage is TRBJ1-2; 11 bases map to TRBD1. Germline V CDR1 and CDR2: SGHNT, YYREEE (reference sequence). Trimming at V came to 3 bases and at J to 2 bases, leaving 3 bases not matched to a gene. The CDR3 loop spans 15 amino acids. CDR3 sequence: CASSWGQGGNYGYTF. CDR3 in DNA: TGTGCCAGCAGCTGGGGACAGGGGGGGAACTATGGCTACACCTTC.

The chain couples TRBV10-3 to TRBJ1-1, with unresolved D. This CDR3 has 13 amino acids. Looked up from germline, CDR1 is ENHRY and CDR2 is SYGVKD. Trimming took 6 bases from V and 0 from J, leaving 8 bases between them. DNA of the CDR3: TGTGCCATCAGGTCGACCGTGAACACTGAAGCTTTCTTT. Its protein product is CAIRSTVNTEAFF.

The table lists this clone with a count of one. This rearrangement joins TRBV19 to TRBJ2-1, with D possibly TRBD1 on 5 matching bases. Trimming pared 1 base from V and 9 bases from J, leaving 16 bases between. The CDR3 is 15 residues long. Germline V gene sequence: CDR1 LNHDA, CDR2 SQIVND (reference sequence). The CDR3 here is CASSIGAGNQVEQFF. In DNA form, the CDR3 reads TGTGCCAGTAGTATAGGGGCAGGGAATCAAGTTGAGCAGTTCTTC.

The V and J genes are TRBV6-1 and TRBJ1-5, with D hard to call. Trimming removed 7 bases from V and 0 bases from J, with 1 base in between. CDR1 and CDR2 (germline): MNHNS, SASEGT. The CDR3 runs 11 residues. CDR3 sequence reads: CASNSNQPQHF. DNA of the CDR3: TGTGCCAGCAATAGCAATCAGCCCCAGCATTTT.

The chain carries TRBV5-5 and TRBJ2-1, with 10 bases identical to TRBD2. V was pared by 5 bases and J by 2 bases, with 10 bases of the junction left unmatched. CDR3 size: 17 residues. CDR1 and CDR2 (germline): SGHKS, YYEKEE (reference sequence). CDR3 DNA sequence: TGTGCCAGCAGTCAATACGTACTAGCGGGGACCTACAATGAGCAGTTCTTC. It translates to CASSQYVLAGTYNEQFF.

This sequence joins TRBV18 and TRBJ2-7; 8 nucleotides line up with TRBD2. The V and J ends lost 2 bases and 6 bases, in that order; junction bases with no gene match: 6. The CDR3 has 14 residues. CDR1 and CDR2 from the germline V gene are KGHSH and LQKENI. The CDR3 here is CASSPTPAGVEQYF. In DNA, the CDR3 is TGTGCCAGCTCACCAACGCCAGCGGGGGTCGAGCAGTACTTC.

As to this clone: Other DNA sequences within the sample encode an identical CDR3. The chain employs TRBV9 and TRBJ2-2, with 9 bases fitting TRBD2. V gave up 1 base and J gave up 9 bases; unmatched junction bases: 10. The germline CDR1 and CDR2 sequences are SGDLS and YYNGEE. This CDR3 contains 16 residues. The DNA of the CDR3 is TGTGCCAGCAGCGTACTACCGGGACTAGCCGCTAGGGAGCTGTTTTTT. Translation: CASSVLPGLAARELFF.

This chain links TRBV19 with TRBJ2-5, with a possible D match to TRBD2 (7 bases). This CDR3 is 14 amino acids long. V lost 9 bases and J 4 bases, leaving 18 bases between the germline ends. The germline V gene encodes CDR1 LNHDA and CDR2 SQIVND (reference sequence). The CDR3 is CASSPVGGRETQYF. CDR3 DNA sequence: TGTGCCAGCTCCCCCGTGGGGGGGCGAGAGACCCAGTACTTC.

This chain uses TRBV27 with TRBJ2-7, with D unclear. CDR3 length: 13 residues. The V end lost 7 bases, the J end lost 3 bases, and 13 bases lay between the germline ends. Germline V lookup: CDR1 MNHEY, CDR2 SMNVEV (reference sequence). CDR3 nucleotides: TGTGCCAGCAAGCAAATTTGGGACTACGAGCAGTACTTC. This translates into CASKQIWDYEQYF.

This chain links TRBV14 with TRBJ1-6; 7 bases line up with TRBD1. J was trimmed by 10 bases and V by 3 bases; bases with no gene match: 12. The CDR3 sequence is 16 residues long. Per the germline V gene, CDR1 is SGHDN and CDR2 is FVKESK. CDR3 loop: CASSHRTGGGISPLHF. The CDR3 DNA reads TGTGCCAGCAGCCATAGGACAGGAGGTGGAATCTCACCCCTCCACTTT.

The chain employs TRBV6-1 and TRBJ1-2; 7 bases are shared with TRBD1. The CDR3 totals 14 residues. Germline CDR1 reads MNHNS; CDR2 reads SASEGT. The ends lost 5 bases at V and 4 bases at J; junction bases unmatched: 7. The CDR3 spells CASSPTGTAYGYTF. As DNA, the CDR3 is TGTGCCAGCAGTCCTACCGGGACAGCCTATGGCTACACCTTC.